This T cell receptor beta chain came from a study of CD8 T cells in ankylosing spondylitis. Quantitative 5'-RACE was performed with molecular barcodes, and it yielded the TCR beta libraries. TCRdb processed the 5' RACE reads anew with MiXCR; each CDR3 protein has one entry. Of a few hundred thousand distinct CDR3 sequences listed, roughly 8% were seen once; the top ten hold about 14%. There are a few counts of this clonotype. Its antigen is undetermined. Germline CDR1 and CDR2: MNHEY and SVGEGT. This CDR3 has 13 amino acids. V shed 7 bases and J 2 bases; nucleotides not matched to a gene: 2. Broader study findings: Seemingly characteristic of ankylosing spondylitis blood was a TCR beta motif consisting of roughly 8 highly homologous variants. Researchers reportedly found disease-linked clones significantly enriched in matched ankylosing spondylitis synovial fluid.

This chain uses TRBV6-2 or TRBV6-3 with TRBJ2-3; 8 positions match TRBD2. This receptor was identified in a male donor with ankylosing spondylitis. Sequencing input: blood, either unsorted or a sorted T cell fraction (not recorded which). CDR3 protein: CASTLADTDTQYF. The CDR3 DNA follows: TGTGCCAGCACACTAGCGGACACAGATACGCAGTATTTT.